Listed here are 16 T cell receptor beta chains from one sample, sequenced in a study of human T cells and chemical hapten exposure. The time point: healthy volunteer bleed at 6 weeks. Unfractionated whole blood served as the source for total RNA extraction. TCRdb used MiXCR to reprocess the RACE reads, holding one entry per CDR3 protein. The sample holds some 31,000 distinct CDR3 sequences, around 5.9% seen once. Material: whole blood. These receptor sequences come from a human donor in good health. Some clones in this sample may be carry-over from other donors' samples.

There are many counts of this clonotype. V and J are TRBV20-1 and TRBJ2-7; the D gene is possibly TRBD2 (6 bases). With 3 bases removed from V and 6 bases from J, the gap between germline ends came to 21 bases. Germline-derived CDR1 and CDR2 are DFQATT and SNEGSKA (reference sequence). The CDR3 contains 15 residues. CDR3 protein: CSASWLATEVSEQYF. The CDR3 nucleotides read TGCAGTGCTAGTTGGCTAGCGACAGAAGTTTCCGAGCAGTACTTC.

This clonotype was seen repeatedly, ten times or more. The chain is built from TRBV4-2 and TRBJ2-3; 9 bases fit TRBD2. The V and J ends lost 5 bases and 0 bases, in that order; junction bases with no gene match: 6. Germline V gene lookup returns CDR1 LGHNA and CDR2 YNFKEQ. CDR3 length: 16 amino acids. CDR3 residues: CASSFRTSDSTDTQYF. CDR3 bases: TGTGCCAGCAGCTTCCGGACTAGCGATAGCACAGATACGCAGTATTTT.

The table lists this clonotype with many counts. CDR3 residues: CAISESGGGAEAFF. The CDR3 bases are TGTGCCATCAGTGAGTCGGGAGGTGGAGCTGAAGCTTTCTTT. V and J are TRBV10-3 and TRBJ1-1; D gene uncertain. V lost 0 bases and J lost 6, with 11 bases in between. The CDR3 has 14 residues. Germline loops: CDR1 ENHRY, CDR2 SYGVKD.

In DNA, the CDR3 is TGTGCCAGCAGCTTGGGAGGGAGTGAAAAACTGTTTTTT. It is translated as CASSLGGSEKLFF. This chain uses TRBV11-2 with TRBJ1-4; no clear D gene. The V end was cut by 3 bases, the J end by 7 bases, with 9 bases between. Germline V CDR1 and CDR2: SGHAT, FQNNGV. CDR3 length equals 13 residues.

This clonotype was observed at least ten times. The chain joins TRBV9 to TRBJ2-3, with 12 bases that match TRBD2. This CDR3 is built from 17 residues. CDR1 and CDR2 (germline): SGDLS, YYNGEE. Germline trimming cut 0 bases from V and 5 bases from J; bases unmatched to any gene: 7. CDR3 residues: CASSVVPSGRAGDTQYF. The CDR3 nucleotides are TGTGCCAGCAGCGTAGTCCCTAGCGGGAGGGCTGGAGATACGCAGTATTTT.

In its sample, this clonotype was seen a few times. V is TRBV6-2 or TRBV6-3 and J is TRBJ2-5; possibly TRBD1 for D (6 bases). Trimming pared 6 bases from V and 5 bases from J, leaving 13 bases between. CDR3 length: 13 amino acids. Germline CDR1 and CDR2: MNHEY and SVGEGT. CDR3 protein: CASSRNRDETQYF. For the CDR3, the DNA is TGTGCCAGCAGCCGCAACAGGGATGAGACCCAGTACTTC.

V gene TRBV19 combines with J gene TRBJ1-5; D gene ambiguous. CDR3 length equals 12 residues. Germline values: CDR1 LNHDA, CDR2 SQIVND (reference sequence). Between the trimmed V and J ends, which lost 6 bases and 4 bases, there was a span of 7 bases. The CDR3 here is CASRDFNQPQHF. The CDR3 bases are TGTGCCAGTAGGGACTTTAATCAGCCCCAGCATTTT.

This clonotype has a handful of counts. This sequence joins TRBV29-1 and TRBJ2-1; possible D gene TRBD2, 5 bases. The CDR3 has 12 amino acids. The V end lost 6 bases, the J end lost 10 bases, and 16 bases lay between the germline ends. CDR1 and CDR2 (germline): SQVTM, ANQGSEA. The CDR3 protein is CSVLLDYAEQFF. CDR3 nucleotides: TGCAGCGTGCTACTAGACTACGCGGAGCAGTTCTTC.

This clonotype has only a few counts. The DNA for the CDR3 is TGCAGTGCTGCCAGGGTGGACACTGAAGCTTTCTTT. Translation: CSAARVDTEAFF. This chain links TRBV20-1 with TRBJ1-1; D possibly corresponds to TRBD1 (5 bases). V was pared by 5 bases and J by 3 bases, with 10 bases between. Germline lookup yields CDR1 DFQATT and CDR2 SNEGSKA (reference sequence). This CDR3 is built from 12 residues.

This clonotype was picked up many times. The rearrangement uses TRBV20-1 and TRBJ1-1; 7 bases agree with TRBD1. The ends lost 0 bases at V and 2 bases at J; junction bases unmatched: 9. Germline CDR1 is DFQATT and CDR2 is SNEGSKA (reference sequence). The CDR3 spans 16 residues. CDR3: CSARDDGTAVNTEAFF. CDR3 in DNA: TGCAGTGCTAGAGACGACGGGACAGCCGTAAACACTGAAGCTTTCTTT.

Many counts were recorded for this clonotype. The chain uses TRBV5-1 and TRBJ2-3, with 12 bases matching TRBD1. Trimming removed 0 bases from V and 4 bases from J; junction bases left unmatched: 3. Germline V gives CDR1 SGHRS, CDR2 YFSETQ. The CDR3 totals 16 residues. Here the CDR3 DNA reads TGCGCCAGCAGCTTGGCGGGACAGGGGGCCTCAGATACGCAGTATTTT. Its protein product is CASSLAGQGASDTQYF.

This clonotype was found many times. The gene calls are TRBV3-1 and TRBJ2-7; 10 bases align to TRBD2. V lost 6 bases and J lost 6; bases outside the gene matches: 11. The CDR3 extends over 15 amino acids. Germline lookup yields CDR1 LGHDT and CDR2 YNNKEL (reference sequence). In DNA form, the CDR3 reads TGTGCCAGCAGTCCTCAAGCGGGAGGGCCGTTCGAGCAGTACTTC. It encodes CASSPQAGGPFEQYF.

This clonotype was seen only a few times. This chain joins TRBV20-1 and TRBJ2-4; TRBD2 matches 10 bases. Germline CDR1 is DFQATT and CDR2 is SNEGSKA (reference sequence). The CDR3 is 15 residues long. With V trimmed by 1 base and J by 9 bases, 9 bases remained unmatched. CDR3 sequence: CSARVERGGLGIQYF. CDR3 DNA: TGCAGTGCTAGAGTGGAGCGGGGGGGCCTTGGCATTCAGTACTTC.

This sequence joins TRBV3-1 and TRBJ1-3, with D uncertain. Germline V CDR1 and CDR2: LGHDT, YNNKEL (reference sequence). Trimming pared 3 bases from V and 0 bases from J, leaving 12 bases between. The CDR3 is 16 residues long. Here the CDR3 DNA reads TGTGCCAGCAGCCATCGGCAGACTTACTCTGGAAACACCATATATTTT. It is translated as CASSHRQTYSGNTIYF.

This clonotype was recorded at least ten times. This rearrangement joins TRBV9 to TRBJ2-5, with D maybe TRBD2 (5 bases). The CDR3 is 14 residues long. CDR1 is SGDLS, CDR2 YYNGEE, per germline. Between the trimmed V and J ends, which lost 4 bases and 1 base, there was a span of 11 bases. CDR3 coding DNA: TGTGCCAGCAGCATGGGGAGTCCCCAAGAGACCCAGTACTTC. Its translation is CASSMGSPQETQYF.

The table lists this clonotype with many counts. The rearrangement uses TRBV19 and TRBJ1-5; D may be TRBD1 (5 bases). Germline lookup yields CDR1 LNHDA and CDR2 SQIVND (reference sequence). The CDR3 sequence is 15 residues long. The V gene lost 4 bases and the J gene lost 2 bases, with 12 bases spanning the gap. The CDR3 DNA reads as TGTGCCAGTAGTAGGGGGGACGCGGGCAATCAGCCCCAGCATTTT. This translates into CASSRGDAGNQPQHF.